Presented here are 30 T cell receptor beta chains from one specimen sequenced in a study of shared clonotypes between healthy human individuals (TCRdb year 2020). The library came from the immunoSEQ multiplex PCR assay. The table was pulled from immuneACCESS by TCRdb, which kept in-frame rearrangements only. Such tables lose some clones; where checked, under half of the loss comes from unresolved V genes, and the rest has no known cause. The sample records around 2.1 million clones, approximately 94% of which are singletons. The ten largest clones add up to over 0.1% of the sample. Material for sequencing was naive CD4+ T cells sorted from blood. Sample cell subset or site, as interpreted from the label and publication: CD45RA+ positively selected. The receptors originated from a man aged 18 to 35 in good health.

The chain has TRBV10-1 and TRBJ1-4; possible D gene TRBD1, 5 bases. The CDR3 is made up of 17 amino acids. V was clipped by 3 bases and J by 4 bases, with 18 bases between them. Germline loops: CDR1 WNHNN, CDR2 SYGVQD (reference sequence). The CDR3 DNA sequence: TGCGCCAGCAGTGACTGGGCACAGGAGACCTTTAATGAAAAACTGTTTTTT. Translation gives CASSDWAQETFNEKLFF.

This clone was found once. J is TRBJ1-3 and V is TRBV5-4; D is unclear. This CDR3 contains 16 residues. The germline V and J ends were trimmed by 1 base and 2 bases, with 13 bases remaining between them. From germline, CDR1 is SGHNT and CDR2 YYREEE (reference sequence). The DNA of the CDR3 is TGTGCCAGCAGCTTGATTCTAGCCACCACTGGAAACACCATATATTTT. Translated, it gives CASSLILATTGNTIYF.

The V gene is TRBV27, the J gene TRBJ2-7; D gene uncertain. The CDR3 loop spans 13 amino acids. The germline CDR1 and CDR2 sequences are MNHEY and SMNVEV (reference sequence). Trimming took off 3 bases at V and 2 bases at J, with 8 bases between the two ends. CDR3 DNA: TGTGCCAGCAGTTTGTCGTTCCCCTACGAGCAGTACTTC. It yields the protein CASSLSFPYEQYF.

The chain has TRBV28 and TRBJ1-1; tentatively, D is TRBD1 (6 bases). Trimming left V 3 bases short and J 7 bases short, with 12 bases between. CDR1 is MDHEN, CDR2 SYDVKM, per germline. The CDR3 is 13 amino acids. CDR3 protein: CASSFPTGNEAFF. The CDR3 nucleotides read TGTGCCAGCAGTTTCCCGACAGGTAATGAAGCTTTCTTT.

The V call is TRBV11-2, the J call TRBJ1-6; tentatively, D is TRBD1 (6 bases). CDR3 length: 13 amino acids. Trimming removed 6 bases from V and 10 bases from J, with 13 bases in between. Germline CDR1 and CDR2: SGHAT and FQNNGV. The CDR3 nucleotides read TGTGCCAGCAGACCTACTCAGGGGTCACCCCTCCACTTT. The encoded protein is CASRPTQGSPLHF.

The chain combines TRBV19 with TRBJ1-3; D is unclear. Per germline, CDR1 LNHDA and CDR2 SQIVND (reference sequence). V lost 9 bases to trimming and J lost 1 base, with 13 bases between them. This CDR3 comprises 14 residues. DNA for the CDR3: TGTGCCAGCCGTGGCGGAAGGTCTGGAAACACCATATATTTT. Its translation: CASRGGRSGNTIYF.

Of note for this clone: Different DNA sequences within this sample yield the same CDR3. The chain has TRBV5-1 and TRBJ1-2; D may be TRBD1 (6 bases). The germline V gene has CDR1 SGHRS and CDR2 YFSETQ. The CDR3 is 15 amino acids. With 0 bases removed from V and 5 bases from J, the gap between germline ends came to 14 bases. The CDR3 spells CASSLDPTGSYGYTF. The CDR3 nucleotides are TGCGCCAGCAGCTTGGATCCGACAGGATCATATGGCTACACCTTC.

The chain is built from TRBV4-3 and TRBJ1-2; a possible D gene is TRBD1 (5 bases). The germline V gene has CDR1 LGHNA and CDR2 YSLEER. V lost 0 bases, J lost 4 bases, and 15 bases lay in between. This CDR3 has 16 amino acids. In nucleotides, the CDR3 is TGCGCCAGCAGCCAAGATAGTCCCGGGGCGACCTATGGCTACACCTTC. It codes for CASSQDSPGATYGYTF.

The rearrangement joins TRBV4-1 to TRBJ2-5, with 8 bases matching TRBD2. The CDR3 length is 16 residues. Germline-derived CDR1 and CDR2 are MGHRA and YSYEKL. After removal of 5 bases from V and 1 base from J, the junction contained 9 bases not matched to a gene. For the CDR3, the DNA is TGCGCCAGCAGCGGGGATAGCGGGAAAACCCAAGAGACCCAGTACTTC. Its translation is CASSGDSGKTQETQYF.

This chain joins TRBV7-9 and TRBJ2-5; no definite D call. In germline, CDR1 is SEHNR, CDR2 FQNEAQ (reference sequence). V lost 1 base and J 4 bases, leaving 10 bases between the germline ends. The CDR3 covers 14 residues. DNA of the CDR3: TGTGCCAGCAGCTTAGGAGGAGTAGCAGAGACCCAGTACTTC. It specifies CASSLGGVAETQYF. Complete variable domain (other parts from reference TRBV7-9 and TRBJ2-5): DTGVSQNPRHKITKRGQNVTFRCDPISEHNRLYWYRQTLGQGPEFLTYFQNEAQLEKSRLLSDRFSAERPKGSFSTLEIQRTEQGDSAMYLCASSLGGVAETQYFGPGTRLLVL.

Note on this clone: This specimen includes other DNA sequences encoding the same CDR3. V is TRBV2 and J is TRBJ1-1, with unresolved D. This CDR3 is 13 amino acids long. V lost 4 bases to trimming and J lost 0 bases, with 6 bases between them. Germline V lookup: CDR1 SNHLY, CDR2 FYNNEI. The DNA for the CDR3 is TGTGCCAGCAGTGTCGACATGAACACTGAAGCTTTCTTT. It specifies CASSVDMNTEAFF.

This rearrangement joins TRBV5-1 to TRBJ1-2; D gene ambiguous. V was cut by 0 bases and J by 0 bases, with 15 bases left in between. CDR1 SGHRS and CDR2 YFSETQ come from the germline V gene. This CDR3 comprises 17 residues. CDR3 residues: CASSLGSPGVTNYGYTF. The CDR3 bases are TGCGCCAGCAGCTTGGGGTCTCCGGGAGTAACTAACTATGGCTACACCTTC.

This chain uses TRBV9 with TRBJ2-5, with 10 bases lining up with TRBD2. Unmatched junction bases numbered 6, after V lost 0 bases and J lost 4 bases. The CDR3 contains 16 residues. The germline V gene encodes CDR1 SGDLS and CDR2 YYNGEE. The CDR3 nucleotides read TGTGCCAGCAGCGTAGCCAGCGGGGGGGCCGGAGAGACCCAGTACTTC. Its translation: CASSVASGGAGETQYF.

CDR3 sequence reads: CAWSGTGGLGNEQFF. CDR3 bases: TGTGCCTGGAGTGGAACGGGAGGTTTGGGCAATGAGCAGTTCTTC. The rearrangement links TRBV30 to TRBJ2-1, with 7 bases matching TRBD2. Germline loops: CDR1 GTSNPN, CDR2 SVGIG (reference sequence). This CDR3 is built from 15 residues. The J segment lost 6 bases and the V segment lost 1 base, leaving 9 bases of the junction unmatched.

The chain links TRBV6-1 to TRBJ2-1, with 10 positions matching TRBD2. Germline lookup yields CDR1 MNHNS and CDR2 SASEGT. The CDR3 consists of 16 residues. J gave up 5 bases and V 4 bases, and 8 bases lay outside the gene matches. The CDR3 loop reads CASSGASGSFHNEQFF. The CDR3 nucleotides read TGTGCCAGCAGTGGGGCTAGCGGGAGTTTTCACAATGAGCAGTTCTTC.

Of note for this clone: One end of the junction does not line up with germline, which may come from a read error. The J gene is TRBJ2-3, the V gene TRBV7-7; a possible D gene is TRBD2 (5 bases). Germline V CDR1 and CDR2: SSHAT, FNYEAQ (reference sequence). The CDR3 spans 14 residues. The DNA of the CDR3 is TGTGCTAGCAGCATTTTAGCGCGCACAGATACGCAGTATTTT. Translating gives CASSILARTDTQYF.

This chain uses TRBV6-1 with TRBJ1-2; D uncertain. The CDR3 extends over 12 amino acids. V lost 7 bases, J lost 4 bases, and 10 bases lay in between. The germline CDR1 and CDR2 sequences are MNHNS and SASEGT. The CDR3 DNA is TGTGCCAGCACCTCACCGGGCTATGGCTACACCTTC. Translated: CASTSPGYGYTF.

The chain uses TRBV28 and TRBJ2-7; D perhaps matches TRBD2 (5 bases). The CDR3 is 13 residues long. Germline lookup yields CDR1 MDHEN and CDR2 SYDVKM. The ends were cut back, 8 bases at V and 6 bases at J, with 17 bases in the middle. CDR3 protein: CASRGPTIPEQYF. Here the CDR3 DNA reads TGTGCCAGCCGTGGGCCGACTATACCCGAGCAGTACTTC.

The chain combines TRBV7-2 with TRBJ1-2; no clear D gene. Trimming took 3 bases from V and 2 from J, leaving 7 bases between them. Germline CDR1 SGHTA, CDR2 FQGNSA. CDR3 length: 13 amino acids. CDR3 in amino acids: CASSLAANYGYTF. The CDR3 nucleotides read TGTGCCAGCAGCTTGGCAGCCAACTATGGCTACACCTTC.

V is TRBV5-1 and J is TRBJ2-7, with TRBD2 matching 8 bases. This CDR3 contains 15 residues. Germline CDR1 and CDR2: SGHRS and YFSETQ. The ends lost 7 bases at V and 4 bases at J; junction bases unmatched: 13. DNA for the CDR3: TGCGCCAGCGGAGATGGCGGGACTAGTCGATACGAGCAGTACTTC. Protein sequence: CASGDGGTSRYEQYF.

The chain recombines TRBV18 with TRBJ2-3, with 8 bases that match TRBD1. The CDR3 covers 15 residues. Germline lookup yields CDR1 KGHSH and CDR2 LQKENI. V was pared by 3 bases and J by 5 bases, with 7 bases of the junction left unmatched. CDR3 in amino acids: CASSPSTGGIDTQYF. CDR3 DNA: TGTGCCAGCTCACCCTCAACAGGGGGGATAGATACGCAGTATTTT.

The V call is TRBV5-1, the J call TRBJ2-7; TRBD2 might be the D (5 bases). Germline CDR1 is SGHRS and CDR2 is YFSETQ. This CDR3 has 14 residues. Deletions cut 3 bases from V and 7 bases from J, with 17 bases between. Here the CDR3 DNA reads TGCGCCAGCAGCTGGAGAGCGAGGGAAGAAGAGCAGTACTTC. Residues: CASSWRAREEEQYF.

CDR3 amino acids: CAWSVFSSPPYEQYF. The CDR3 bases are TGTGCCTGGAGTGTATTTTCCTCGCCCCCTTACGAGCAGTACTTC. The chain recombines TRBV30 with TRBJ2-7; no reliable D call. The germline CDR1 and CDR2 sequences are GTSNPN and SVGIG (reference sequence). The CDR3 has 15 amino acids. V lost 0 bases, J lost 4 bases, and 16 bases lay in between.

The J gene is TRBJ2-2, the V gene TRBV18; no definite D call. The V and J ends lost 0 bases and 9 bases respectively, with 11 bases between them. Germline V CDR1 and CDR2: KGHSH, LQKENI. There are 14 residues in the CDR3. CDR3 DNA: TGTGCCAGCTCACCACCGATGGGGAATTGGGAGCTGTTTTTT. It encodes CASSPPMGNWELFF.

This chain uses TRBV6-5 with TRBJ2-5; D unresolved. Trimming removed 6 bases from V and 4 bases from J, with 15 bases in between. The V gene's germline CDR1 is MNHEY and CDR2 SVGAGI. This CDR3 has 14 amino acids. The CDR3 protein is CASRPSAPPETQYF. The CDR3 nucleotides read TGTGCCAGCAGACCCTCTGCGCCCCCAGAGACCCAGTACTTC.

This chain joins TRBV19 and TRBJ1-5; possible D gene TRBD1, 6 bases. V dropped 9 bases and J dropped 4 bases, with 22 bases sitting between them. In germline, CDR1 is LNHDA, CDR2 SQIVND (reference sequence). The CDR3 consists of 16 residues. CDR3 sequence reads: CASKTFEQGSNQPQHF. The CDR3 DNA reads as TGTGCCAGCAAGACCTTCGAACAGGGTTCGAATCAGCCCCAGCATTTT.

V and J are TRBV28 and TRBJ2-7; D uncertain. The CDR3 consists of 11 residues. From germline, CDR1 is MDHEN and CDR2 SYDVKM. V lost 3 bases and J 7 bases, leaving 7 bases between the germline ends. The CDR3, as DNA: TGTGCCAGCAGTTTCGAGAGGGAGCAGTACTTC. This translates into CASSFEREQYF.

The genes are TRBV30 and TRBJ1-2, with D possibly matching TRBD1 (5 bases). This CDR3 contains 17 residues. The germline V and J ends were trimmed by 3 bases and 5 bases, with 25 bases remaining between them. The germline V gene encodes CDR1 GTSNPN and CDR2 SVGIG (reference sequence). CDR3 amino acids: CAWRRAAGNKWGYGYTF. CDR3 nucleotides: TGTGCCTGGAGACGTGCGGCAGGGAATAAGTGGGGGTATGGCTACACCTTC.

The chain uses TRBV2 and TRBJ2-3; no reliable D call. The CDR3 is 15 residues long. Per the germline V gene, CDR1 is SNHLY and CDR2 is FYNNEI. V was shortened by 6 bases and J by 0 bases, with 13 bases between the two germline ends. This CDR3 is CASRKDTTSTDTQYF. The DNA for the CDR3 is TGTGCCAGCAGGAAAGACACAACTAGCACAGATACGCAGTATTTT.

The chain combines TRBV2 with TRBJ2-2; D remains ambiguous. Germline-derived CDR1 and CDR2 are SNHLY and FYNNEI. This CDR3 has 14 amino acids. Trimming left V 0 bases short and J 4 bases short, with 6 bases between. CDR3 region: CASSEAGITGELFF. CDR3 bases: TGTGCCAGCAGTGAAGCCGGAATCACCGGGGAGCTGTTTTTT.